The clone carrying this TCR beta chain was observed a handful of times. The antigen is unknown. This CDR3 is 15 amino acids long. The ends were cut back, 0 bases at V and 5 bases at J, with 13 bases in the middle. CDR1 is SQVTM and CDR2 is ANQGSEA in the germline V gene. Here immunoSEQ multiplex PCR was the method, and the copy in TCRdb shows in-frame clones only, minus some. Of around 40,000 clones in the sample, 65% to 75% were seen once. The data belong to a study of early stage breast cancer tumors. Study-wide results and limits: Most shared enriched TCRB sequences were commonly generated ones.

This sequence joins TRBV29-1 and TRBJ1-4; D uncertain. Sequencing was done on a sample of blood. The sequence was obtained from a person aged 55 to 75 with breast cancer. CDR3 coding DNA: TGCAGCGTTGAAGACTTGGCGGGAGTAAATGAAAAACTGTTTTTT. Its protein product is CSVEDLAGVNEKLFF.